Shown below are 28 T cell receptor beta chains from a single sample sequenced in a study of cytomegalovirus exposure and HLA in healthy donors. The repertoire was sequenced with immunoSEQ multiplex PCR; TCRdb's copy has only in-frame clones and lacks some. This sample carries about 160,000 clones, about 86% of them seen once, and the ten largest clones take 2% to 2.5%. Sequencing input: PBMCs. The receptors stem from a woman younger than 30 in good health and CMV-seronegative.

The V call is TRBV2, the J call TRBJ1-5; D unresolved. The CDR3 totals 13 residues. Between the trimmed V and J ends, which lost 6 bases and 4 bases, there was a span of 10 bases. Germline-derived CDR1 and CDR2 are SNHLY and FYNNEI. The CDR3 DNA sequence: TGTGCCAGCAGAATGGGCGGGAATCAGCCCCAGCATTTT. Translation: CASRMGGNQPQHF.

This CDR3 reads CASSLGRGIEAFF. In DNA, the CDR3 is TGTGCCAGCAGTTTAGGAAGGGGGATTGAAGCTTTCTTT. This chain links TRBV27 with TRBJ1-1; D perhaps matches TRBD1 (6 bases). The germline CDR1 and CDR2 sequences are MNHEY and SMNVEV (reference sequence). V lost 2 bases and J 7 bases, leaving 11 bases between the germline ends. This CDR3 has 13 amino acids.

The chain recombines TRBV6-1 with TRBJ2-5; D might be TRBD1 (6 bases). The V end was cut by 6 bases, the J end by 5 bases, with 16 bases between. The CDR3 is made up of 14 amino acids. In germline, CDR1 is MNHNS, CDR2 SASEGT. CDR3 nucleotides: TGTGCCAGCAGCGGGGACATGTTGGTGGAGACCCAGTACTTC. Protein sequence: CASSGDMLVETQYF.

The CDR3 here is CASSFQGDTNYGYTF. The CDR3 bases are TGCGCCAGCAGCTTTCAAGGGGACACTAACTATGGCTACACCTTC. The chain carries TRBV5-1 and TRBJ1-2; weak D call: TRBD1 (6 bases). Trimming shortened V by 2 bases and J by 0 bases, and 11 bases separated the two germline ends. In germline, CDR1 is SGHRS, CDR2 YFSETQ. CDR3 length: 15 amino acids.

This rearrangement joins TRBV29-1 to TRBJ1-1, with D possibly TRBD1 on 6 matching bases. The CDR3 consists of 12 residues. Germline CDR1 and CDR2: SQVTM and ANQGSEA. The V and J ends lost 5 bases and 3 bases respectively, with 10 bases between them. In DNA, the CDR3 is TGCAGCGTTCAGGGGAGGGACACTGAAGCTTTCTTT. It yields the protein CSVQGRDTEAFF.

The chain is built from TRBV7-6 and TRBJ2-7; D is uncertain. The length of the CDR3 is 13 residues. From germline, CDR1 is SGHVS and CDR2 FNYEAQ. Trimming stripped 4 bases from V and 7 bases from J, with 14 bases between. The CDR3 DNA sequence: TGTGCCAGCAGCTCCTCCTCCATACTGGAGCAGTACTTC. This sequence encodes CASSSSSILEQYF. Supplemented by reference TRBV7-6 and TRBJ2-7, the full variable domain reads GAGVSQSPRYKVTKRGQDVALRCDPISGHVSLYWYRQALGQGPEFLTYFNYEAQQDKSGLPNDRFSAERPEGSISTLTIQRTEQRDSAMYRCASSSSSILEQYFGPGTRLTVT.

The chain employs TRBV5-1 and TRBJ2-5; 7 bases map to TRBD2. Germline V lookup: CDR1 SGHRS, CDR2 YFSETQ. With 1 base clipped from V and 5 bases from J, the junction kept 11 bases outside the gene matches. The CDR3 runs 16 residues. CDR3 sequence (DNA): TGCGCCAGCAGCTTGTTGTCGGGCGGGAGTGGGGAGACCCAGTACTTC. This gives the protein CASSLLSGGSGETQYF.

The chain employs TRBV7-9 and TRBJ1-3, with D perhaps matching TRBD1 (5 bases). V shed 5 bases and J shed 0 bases, with 20 bases lying between them. The CDR3 is 18 residues long. Germline V gene lookup returns CDR1 SEHNR and CDR2 FQNEAQ (reference sequence). The CDR3 nucleotides read TGTGCCAGCAGCCGTACAGAGACAGACCCCATCTCTGGAAACACCATATATTTT. Amino acid sequence: CASSRTETDPISGNTIYF.

V gene TRBV7-2 combines with J gene TRBJ2-7; D may be TRBD1 (6 bases). CDR3 length: 13 amino acids. Trimming pared 4 bases from V and 2 bases from J, leaving 9 bases between. CDR1 is SGHTA, CDR2 FQGNSA, per germline. The CDR3 DNA sequence: TGTGCCAGCAGCTGGACAGAAGCCTACGAGCAGTACTTC. Protein product: CASSWTEAYEQYF.

This rearrangement joins TRBV15 to TRBJ1-1, with 9 bases matching TRBD1. V was pared by 5 bases and J by 4 bases, with 8 bases of the junction left unmatched. The CDR3 runs 15 residues. CDR1 and CDR2 from the germline V gene are LNHNV and YYDKDF (reference sequence). The CDR3 coding sequence is TGTGCCACCAGCGGGGGACAGGGTATCGGCACTGAAGCTTTCTTT. Protein product: CATSGGQGIGTEAFF.

This chain links TRBV4-1 with TRBJ2-1; D call uncertain. The CDR3 is 14 amino acids. Trimming left V 0 bases short and J 15 bases short, with 18 bases between. The germline gives CDR1 MGHRA, CDR2 YSYEKL. CDR3 region: CASSQDQRLSKSFF. In DNA form, the CDR3 reads TGCGCCAGCAGCCAAGATCAGCGTCTATCGAAGTCGTTCTTC.

This clone was recorded at least ten times. The CDR3 bases are TGCGCCAGCAGCCAAACGGCAGGGGGAGCCGGCGGCTACACCTTC. It yields the protein CASSQTAGGAGGYTF. The V call is TRBV4-1, the J call TRBJ1-2; 7 bases agree with TRBD1. The CDR3 has 15 amino acids. Germline V gene data show CDR1 as MGHRA and CDR2 as YSYEKL. V gave up 2 bases and J gave up 8 bases; unmatched junction bases: 11.

The CDR3 is CAWGQGDFWNTEAFF. In DNA form, the CDR3 reads TGTGCCTGGGGACAGGGGGACTTTTGGAACACTGAAGCTTTCTTT. V is TRBV30 and J is TRBJ1-1, with TRBD1 identical over 10 bases. The germline gives CDR1 GTSNPN, CDR2 SVGIG (reference sequence). There are 15 residues in the CDR3. J was trimmed by 1 base and V by 5 bases; bases with no gene match: 7. Looking up the rest from reference TRBV30 and TRBJ1-1 gives the full variable domain: SQTIHQWPATLVQPVGSPLSLECTVEGTSNPNLYWYRQAAGRGLQLLFYSVGIGQISSEVPQNLSASRPQDRQFILSSKKLLLSDSGFYLCAWGQGDFWNTEAFFGQGTRLTVV.

This clone was counted only a few times. The chain couples TRBV6-1 to TRBJ2-6; D remains unclear. Germline values: CDR1 MNHNS, CDR2 SASEGT. V was trimmed by 3 bases and J by 4 bases, leaving 4 bases between them. There are 13 residues in the CDR3. The CDR3 region has the DNA TGTGCCAGCAGTGAGAGCGGGGCCAACGTCCTGACTTTC. Amino acids: CASSESGANVLTF.

The chain has TRBV7-9 and TRBJ2-3, with 8 nucleotides matching TRBD1. Germline values: CDR1 SEHNR, CDR2 FQNEAQ (reference sequence). V was clipped by 2 bases and J by 5 bases; unmatched bases: 6. This CDR3 region has 15 residues. In DNA form, the CDR3 reads TGTGCCAGCAGCTTATCCCAGGGGGCAGGAGATACGCAGTATTTT. Protein sequence: CASSLSQGAGDTQYF. Filled out from reference TRBV7-9 and TRBJ2-3, the complete variable domain reads DTGVSQNPRHKITKRGQNVTFRCDPISEHNRLYWYRQTLGQGPEFLTYFQNEAQLEKSRLLSDRFSAERPKGSFSTLEIQRTEQGDSAMYLCASSLSQGAGDTQYFGPGTRLTVL.

The chain uses TRBV15 and TRBJ2-7; D remains unclear. Germline V gene sequence: CDR1 LNHNV, CDR2 YYDKDF (reference sequence). Trimming removed 0 bases from V and 8 bases from J, with 5 bases in between. CDR3 length: 11 residues. CDR3: CATSRDSKQYF. For the CDR3, the DNA is TGTGCCACCAGCAGAGATTCCAAGCAGTACTTC.

This clone is a singleton in its sample. The chain couples TRBV2 to TRBJ2-7, with D maybe TRBD2 (6 bases). Deletions cut 6 bases from V and 3 bases from J, with 12 bases between. Per germline, CDR1 SNHLY and CDR2 FYNNEI. The CDR3 extends over 13 amino acids. CDR3 coding DNA: TGTGCCAGCAGGGAGGAGGGAGTCTACGAGCAGTACTTC. Amino acids: CASREEGVYEQYF.

The J gene is TRBJ1-1, the V gene TRBV12-5; 11 bases align to TRBD1. Trimming at V came to 1 base and at J to 5 bases, leaving 3 bases not matched to a gene. The germline CDR1 and CDR2 sequences are LGHNT and FRNRAP. The CDR3 runs 15 residues. Here the CDR3 reads CASGLAGQGATEAFF. The CDR3 DNA is TGTGCTAGTGGTTTGGCCGGACAGGGGGCAACTGAAGCTTTCTTT. Supplemented by reference TRBV12-5 and TRBJ1-1, the full variable domain reads DARVTQTPRHKVTEMGQEVTMRCQPILGHNTVFWYRQTMMQGLELLAYFRNRAPLDDSGMPKDRFSAEMPDATLATLKIQPSEPRDSAVYFCASGLAGQGATEAFFGQGTRLTVV.

This sequence joins TRBV7-9 and TRBJ1-4; no clear D gene. Trimming removed 1 base at V and 0 bases at J, with 12 bases between. Germline CDR1 reads SEHNR; CDR2 reads FQNEAQ (reference sequence). This CDR3 is built from 17 residues. CDR3 loop: CASSLVQNTATNEKLFF. As DNA, the CDR3 is TGTGCCAGCAGCTTAGTTCAGAACACCGCAACTAATGAAAAACTGTTTTTT.

The chain links TRBV7-9 to TRBJ2-5; D ambiguous. CDR1 is SEHNR, CDR2 FQNEAQ, per germline (reference sequence). This CDR3 is 11 amino acids long. V lost 5 bases, J lost 5 bases, and 6 bases lay in between. This CDR3 reads CASSPQETQYF. DNA for the CDR3: TGTGCCAGCAGCCCACAGGAGACCCAGTACTTC.

The chain uses TRBV15 and TRBJ2-1, with TRBD1 matching 7 bases. This CDR3 comprises 17 residues. The V and J ends lost 2 bases and 5 bases, in that order; junction bases with no gene match: 12. Germline V gives CDR1 LNHNV, CDR2 YYDKDF (reference sequence). The CDR3 loop is CATSRPLEGAGNNEQFF. Written as DNA, the CDR3 is TGTGCCACCAGCAGACCCTTAGAGGGGGCTGGGAACAATGAGCAGTTCTTC. Together with reference TRBV15 and TRBJ2-1, the CDR3 gives the full variable domain: DAMVIQNPRYQVTQFGKPVTLSCSQTLNHNVMYWYQQKSSQAPKLLFHYYDKDFNNEADTPDNFQSRRPNTSFCFLDIRSPGLGDTAMYLCATSRPLEGAGNNEQFFGPGTRLTVL.

This clone occurred a few times. The chain has TRBV6-5 and TRBJ1-2, with D maybe TRBD1 (5 bases). Trimming cost V 5 bases and J 6 bases, with 16 bases left between them. The CDR3 totals 14 residues. Germline loops: CDR1 MNHEY, CDR2 SVGAGI. The chain's CDR3 is CASSALGGSDGYTF. CDR3 bases: TGTGCCAGCAGTGCCCTCGGGGGATCCGATGGCTACACCTTC.

This clone was picked up one time. The rearrangement joins TRBV27 to TRBJ2-3; a possible D gene is TRBD2 (7 bases). V lost 5 bases to trimming and J lost 5 bases, with 17 bases between them. Germline lookup yields CDR1 MNHEY and CDR2 SMNVEV (reference sequence). The length of the CDR3 is 15 residues. As DNA, the CDR3 is TGTGCCAGCAGTCCCCAGGGGCGCGGGGGAGATACGCAGTATTTT. As protein: CASSPQGRGGDTQYF.

The chain couples TRBV6-1 to TRBJ1-4; D remains unclear. Trimming took off 2 bases at V and 7 bases at J, with 5 bases between the two ends. Germline V lookup: CDR1 MNHNS, CDR2 SASEGT. CDR3 length equals 12 residues. This CDR3 is CASSEFGEKLFF. CDR3 DNA sequence: TGTGCCAGCAGTGAATTCGGTGAAAAACTGTTTTTT.

This chain joins TRBV9 and TRBJ1-2; 10 positions match TRBD1. This CDR3 spans 16 amino acids. The germline CDR1 and CDR2 sequences are SGDLS and YYNGEE. V lost 0 bases, J lost 8 bases, and 10 bases stayed unmatched. CDR3 region: CASSVGITGTGEGYTF. The CDR3, as DNA: TGTGCCAGCAGCGTAGGCATTACGGGGACAGGGGAAGGCTACACCTTC.

The chain is built from TRBV5-4 and TRBJ1-1; 9 bases line up with TRBD1. This CDR3 has 15 residues. V shed 3 bases and J 3 bases; nucleotides not matched to a gene: 6. Germline assignment: CDR1 SGHNT and CDR2 YYREEE (reference sequence). The CDR3 region is CASSSRTGEYTEAFF. The CDR3 coding sequence is TGTGCCAGCAGCTCCAGGACAGGGGAATACACTGAAGCTTTCTTT.

This clone turned up a few times. This chain uses TRBV11-2 with TRBJ1-2, with D possibly being TRBD1 (5 bases). The CDR3 spans 12 residues. Per the germline V gene, CDR1 is SGHAT and CDR2 is FQNNGV. The ends were cut back, 3 bases at V and 6 bases at J, with 8 bases in the middle. Here the CDR3 reads CASSFQGHGYTF. The CDR3 coding sequence is TGTGCCAGCAGCTTTCAGGGCCATGGCTACACCTTC.

This clone is a singleton in its sample. The chain has TRBV7-9 and TRBJ2-3, with TRBD1 matching over 8 bases. CDR1 is SEHNR and CDR2 is FQNEAQ in the germline V gene (reference sequence). The CDR3 is made up of 19 amino acids. J lost 4 bases, V lost 2 bases, and 17 bases had no gene match. The CDR3 DNA reads TGTGCCAGCAGCTTAATGGTAGGACAGGGTCCTCAAGAGGCAGATACGCAGTATTTT. Its protein product is CASSLMVGQGPQEADTQYF. Supplemented by reference TRBV7-9 and TRBJ2-3, the full variable domain reads DTGVSQNPRHKITKRGQNVTFRCDPISEHNRLYWYRQTLGQGPEFLTYFQNEAQLEKSRLLSDRFSAERPKGSFSTLEIQRTEQGDSAMYLCASSLMVGQGPQEADTQYFGPGTRLTVL.